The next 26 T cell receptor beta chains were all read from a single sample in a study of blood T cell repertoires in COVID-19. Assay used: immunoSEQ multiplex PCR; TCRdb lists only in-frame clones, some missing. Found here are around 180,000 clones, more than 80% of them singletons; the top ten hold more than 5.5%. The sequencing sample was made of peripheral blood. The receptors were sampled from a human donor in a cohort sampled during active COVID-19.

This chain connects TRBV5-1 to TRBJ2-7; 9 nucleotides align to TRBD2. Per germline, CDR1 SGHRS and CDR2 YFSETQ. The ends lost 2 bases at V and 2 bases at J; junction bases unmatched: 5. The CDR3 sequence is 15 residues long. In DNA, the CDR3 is TGCGCCAGCAGCTTTTTCAGCGGGGGGACCTACGAGCAGTACTTC. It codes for CASSFFSGGTYEQYF. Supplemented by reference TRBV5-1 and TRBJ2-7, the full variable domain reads KAGVTQTPRYLIKTRGQQVTLSCSPISGHRSVSWYQQTPGQGLQFLFEYFSETQRNKGNFPGRFSGRQFSNSRSEMNVSTLELGDSALYLCASSFFSGGTYEQYFGPGTRLTVT.

The CDR3 reads CASSQGQGGQPQHF. The CDR3 DNA reads TGTGCCAGCAGCCAAGGTCAGGGGGGTCAGCCCCAGCATTTT. J is TRBJ1-5 and V is TRBV3-1 (or the pseudogene TRBV3-2), with 7 bases fitting TRBD1. The CDR3 consists of 14 residues. CDR1 is LGHDT and CDR2 is YNNKEL in the germline V gene (reference sequence). The trim removed 1 base at V and 6 bases at J, leaving 3 bases unmatched.

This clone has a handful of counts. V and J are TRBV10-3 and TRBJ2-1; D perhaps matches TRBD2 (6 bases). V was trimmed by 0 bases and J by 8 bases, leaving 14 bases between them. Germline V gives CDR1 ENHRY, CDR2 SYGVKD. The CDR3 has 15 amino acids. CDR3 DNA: TGTGCCATCAGTGAGTCGAGAGGTAGCGGCCATGAGCAGTTCTTC. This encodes CAISESRGSGHEQFF.

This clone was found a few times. CDR3: CASLTGADTEAFF. CDR3 sequence (DNA): TGTGCCAGCCTTACAGGGGCAGACACTGAAGCTTTCTTT. The V and J genes are TRBV2 and TRBJ1-1, with 7 bases fitting TRBD1. The CDR3 sequence is 13 residues long. The V gene end was trimmed by 8 bases and the J gene end by 3 bases; junction bases not matched to a gene: 6. In germline, CDR1 is SNHLY, CDR2 FYNNEI.

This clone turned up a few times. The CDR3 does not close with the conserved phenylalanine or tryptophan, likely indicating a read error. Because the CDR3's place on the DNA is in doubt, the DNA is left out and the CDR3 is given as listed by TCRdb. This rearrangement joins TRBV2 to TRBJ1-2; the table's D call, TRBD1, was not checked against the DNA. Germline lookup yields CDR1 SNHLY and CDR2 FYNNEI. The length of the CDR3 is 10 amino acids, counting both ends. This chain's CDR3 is CASSEGGTSL.

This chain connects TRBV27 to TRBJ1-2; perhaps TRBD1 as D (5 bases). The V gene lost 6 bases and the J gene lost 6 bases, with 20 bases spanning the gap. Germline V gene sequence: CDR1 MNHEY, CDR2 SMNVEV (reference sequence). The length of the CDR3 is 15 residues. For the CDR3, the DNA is TGTGCCAGCAGCTTACGTGTCGGGGGAGGGAATGGCTACACCTTC. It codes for CASSLRVGGGNGYTF.

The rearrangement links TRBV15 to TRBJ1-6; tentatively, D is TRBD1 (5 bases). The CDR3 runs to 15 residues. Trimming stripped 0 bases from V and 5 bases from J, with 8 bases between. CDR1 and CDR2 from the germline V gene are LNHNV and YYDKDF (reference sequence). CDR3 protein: CATSREQGNNSPLHF. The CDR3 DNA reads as TGTGCCACCAGCAGAGAGCAGGGAAATAATTCACCCCTCCACTTT.

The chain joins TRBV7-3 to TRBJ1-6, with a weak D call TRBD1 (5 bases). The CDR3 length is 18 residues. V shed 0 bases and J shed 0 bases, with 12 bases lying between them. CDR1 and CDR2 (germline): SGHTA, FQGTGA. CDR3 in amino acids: CASSLTGVGSSYNSPLHF. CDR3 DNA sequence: TGTGCCAGCAGCTTAACGGGGGTCGGGAGCTCCTATAATTCACCCCTCCACTTT.

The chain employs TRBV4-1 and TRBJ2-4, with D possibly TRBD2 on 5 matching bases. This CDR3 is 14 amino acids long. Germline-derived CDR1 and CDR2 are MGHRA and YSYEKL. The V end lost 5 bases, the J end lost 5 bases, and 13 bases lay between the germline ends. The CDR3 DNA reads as TGCGCCAGCAGCGGCGGATTGAGGGAAAACATTCAGTACTTC. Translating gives CASSGGLRENIQYF.

CDR3 sequence reads: CASSMFRQGNSPLHF. CDR3 nucleotide sequence: TGTGCCAGTAGTATGTTTCGGCAGGGTAATTCACCCCTCCACTTT. V and J are TRBV19 and TRBJ1-6, with D maybe TRBD1 (5 bases). This CDR3 region has 15 residues. Trimming stripped 3 bases from V and 6 bases from J, with 12 bases between. Germline CDR1 reads LNHDA; CDR2 reads SQIVND (reference sequence).

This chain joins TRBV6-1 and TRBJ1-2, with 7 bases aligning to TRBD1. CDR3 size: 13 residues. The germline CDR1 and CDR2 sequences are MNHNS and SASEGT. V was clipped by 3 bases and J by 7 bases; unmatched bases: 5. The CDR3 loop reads CASSEDRIGGYTF. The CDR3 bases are TGTGCCAGCAGTGAGGACAGGATAGGTGGCTACACCTTC.

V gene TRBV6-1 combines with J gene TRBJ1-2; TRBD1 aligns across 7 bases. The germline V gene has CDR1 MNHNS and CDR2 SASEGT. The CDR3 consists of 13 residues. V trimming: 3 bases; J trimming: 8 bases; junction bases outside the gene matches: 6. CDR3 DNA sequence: TGTGCCAGCAGTGAGTGGACAGGCTTAGGCTACACCTTC. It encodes CASSEWTGLGYTF.

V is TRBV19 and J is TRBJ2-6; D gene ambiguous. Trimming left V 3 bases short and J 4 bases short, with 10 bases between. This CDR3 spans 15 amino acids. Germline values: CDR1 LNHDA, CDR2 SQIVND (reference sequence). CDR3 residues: CASSIADWGANVLTF. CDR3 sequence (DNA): TGTGCCAGTAGTATCGCTGACTGGGGGGCCAACGTCCTGACTTTC.

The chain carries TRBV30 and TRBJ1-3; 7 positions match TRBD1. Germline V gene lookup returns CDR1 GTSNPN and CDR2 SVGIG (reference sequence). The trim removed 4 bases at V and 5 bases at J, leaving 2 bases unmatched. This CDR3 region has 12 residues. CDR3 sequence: CAWTGGRNTIYF. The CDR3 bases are TGTGCCTGGACAGGGGGACGAAACACCATATATTTT.

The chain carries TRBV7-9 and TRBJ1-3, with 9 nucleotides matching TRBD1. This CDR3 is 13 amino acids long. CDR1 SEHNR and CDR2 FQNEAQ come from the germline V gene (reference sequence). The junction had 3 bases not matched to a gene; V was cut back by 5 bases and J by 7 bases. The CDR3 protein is CASSPGQGNTIYF. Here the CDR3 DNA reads TGTGCCAGCAGCCCAGGACAGGGGAACACCATATATTTT.

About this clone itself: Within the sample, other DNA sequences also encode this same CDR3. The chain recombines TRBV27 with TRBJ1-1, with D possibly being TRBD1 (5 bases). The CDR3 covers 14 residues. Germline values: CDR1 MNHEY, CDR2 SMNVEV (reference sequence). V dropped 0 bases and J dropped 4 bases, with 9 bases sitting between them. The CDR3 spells CASSLSGGFTEAFF. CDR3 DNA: TGTGCCAGCAGTTTATCCGGGGGGTTCACTGAAGCTTTCTTT.

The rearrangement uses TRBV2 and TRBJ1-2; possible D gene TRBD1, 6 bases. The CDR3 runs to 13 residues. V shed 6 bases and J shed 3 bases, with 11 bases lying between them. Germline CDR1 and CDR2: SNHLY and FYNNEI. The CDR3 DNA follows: TGTGCCAGCAGCCCGGACAGTTACTATGGCTACACCTTC. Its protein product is CASSPDSYYGYTF.

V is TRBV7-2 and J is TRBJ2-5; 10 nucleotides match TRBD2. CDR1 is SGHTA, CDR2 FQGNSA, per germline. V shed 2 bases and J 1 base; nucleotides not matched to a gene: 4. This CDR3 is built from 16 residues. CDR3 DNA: TGTGCCAGCAGCTTACGGCTAGCGGGGGTCCAAGAGACCCAGTACTTC. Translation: CASSLRLAGVQETQYF.

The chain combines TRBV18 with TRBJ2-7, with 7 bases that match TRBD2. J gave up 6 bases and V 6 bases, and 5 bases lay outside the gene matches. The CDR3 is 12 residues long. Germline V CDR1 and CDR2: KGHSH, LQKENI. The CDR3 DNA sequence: TGTGCCAGCTCCCCTGGGGGGGGCGAGCAGTACTTC. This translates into CASSPGGGEQYF.

The CDR3, as DNA: TGTGCCAGCAGTTACGGGCCCTTCGGGGAGCTGTTTTTT. The encoded protein is CASSYGPFGELFF. This chain joins TRBV6-5 and TRBJ2-2; D is unclear. V was shortened by 2 bases and J by 7 bases, with 8 bases between the two germline ends. The CDR3 is made up of 13 amino acids. The germline V gene encodes CDR1 MNHEY and CDR2 SVGAGI.

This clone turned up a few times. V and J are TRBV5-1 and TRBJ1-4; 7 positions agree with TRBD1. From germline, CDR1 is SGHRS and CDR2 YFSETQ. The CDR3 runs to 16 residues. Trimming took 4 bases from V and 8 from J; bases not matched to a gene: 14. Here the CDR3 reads CASSRGQATQREKLFF. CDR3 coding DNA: TGCGCCAGCAGCAGAGGACAGGCCACCCAAAGGGAAAAACTGTTTTTT. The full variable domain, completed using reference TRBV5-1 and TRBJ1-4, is KAGVTQTPRYLIKTRGQQVTLSCSPISGHRSVSWYQQTPGQGLQFLFEYFSETQRNKGNFPGRFSGRQFSNSRSEMNVSTLELGDSALYLCASSRGQATQREKLFFGSGTQLSVL.

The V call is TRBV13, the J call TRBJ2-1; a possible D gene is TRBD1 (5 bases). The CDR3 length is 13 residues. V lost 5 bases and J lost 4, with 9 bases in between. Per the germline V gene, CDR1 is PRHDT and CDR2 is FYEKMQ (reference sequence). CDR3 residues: CASSTRQYNEQFF. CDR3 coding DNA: TGTGCCAGCAGCACGCGACAGTACAATGAGCAGTTCTTC.

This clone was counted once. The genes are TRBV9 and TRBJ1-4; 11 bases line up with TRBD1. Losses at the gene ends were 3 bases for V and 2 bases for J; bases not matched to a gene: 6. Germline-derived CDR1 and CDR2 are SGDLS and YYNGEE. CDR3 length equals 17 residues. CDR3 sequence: CASSGGQGATTNEKLFF. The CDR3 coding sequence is TGTGCCAGCAGCGGAGGACAGGGGGCGACTACTAATGAAAAACTGTTTTTT.

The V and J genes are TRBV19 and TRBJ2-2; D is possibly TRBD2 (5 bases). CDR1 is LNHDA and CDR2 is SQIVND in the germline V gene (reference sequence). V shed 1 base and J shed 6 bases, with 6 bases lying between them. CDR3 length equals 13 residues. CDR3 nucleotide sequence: TGTGCCAGTAGTATAGGGGGAGCCGGGGAGCTGTTTTTT. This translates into CASSIGGAGELFF.

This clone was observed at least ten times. The CDR3 coding sequence is TGTGCCAGCAGAGAGACAGGGAGAGAGACCCAGTACTTC. This codes for CASRETGRETQYF. The J gene is TRBJ2-5, the V gene TRBV5-4; 7 positions agree with TRBD1. The CDR3 contains 13 residues. Germline V gene data show CDR1 as SGHNT and CDR2 as YYREEE (reference sequence). V was pared by 5 bases and J by 4 bases, with 5 bases of the junction left unmatched.

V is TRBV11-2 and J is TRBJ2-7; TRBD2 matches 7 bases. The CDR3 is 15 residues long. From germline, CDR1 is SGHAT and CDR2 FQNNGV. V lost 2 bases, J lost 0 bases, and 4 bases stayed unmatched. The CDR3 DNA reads TGTGCCAGCAGCTTAAGCGGGGATCACTCCTACGAGCAGTACTTC. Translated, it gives CASSLSGDHSYEQYF.